The TCR beta chain under discussion was sequenced for a study of blood T cell repertoires in COVID-19. Study-wide context: T cells, B-cell-depleted T cells, or PBMCs provided the cDNA or gDNA that served as material.

In the study's own analysis: The assay estimated nucleated cells by amplifying reference gene primers. TCRdb keeps only in-frame clones here, not all; method: immunoSEQ multiplex PCR. The V and J calls and clone size come from that table; D and trimming were worked out from the DNA. Seen here are a few hundred thousand clones, about 91% observed once, and the top ten hold 1.2%. This clone was detected only a few times. Participants, 18 to 89 years old, spanned 24 US areas. Participants reported their clinical history, and cohort assignment relied on those reports. Germline V gene lookup returns CDR1 MRHNA and CDR2 SNTAGT. The CDR3 sequence is 15 residues long. V shed 3 bases and J 8 bases; nucleotides not matched to a gene: 5.

The gene calls are TRBV6-4 and TRBJ2-1, with 12 nucleotides matching TRBD2. Sequenced: PBMCs or T cells enriched from blood (not recorded which). The sequence derives from a human donor in a cohort exposed to, infected with or recovered from COVID-19 (not recorded which). The donor label of this sample is uncertain. In DNA, the CDR3 is TGTGCCAGCAGTGAAGCTAGCGGGGGGGCCGATGAGCAGTTCTTC. This translates into CASSEASGGADEQFF.